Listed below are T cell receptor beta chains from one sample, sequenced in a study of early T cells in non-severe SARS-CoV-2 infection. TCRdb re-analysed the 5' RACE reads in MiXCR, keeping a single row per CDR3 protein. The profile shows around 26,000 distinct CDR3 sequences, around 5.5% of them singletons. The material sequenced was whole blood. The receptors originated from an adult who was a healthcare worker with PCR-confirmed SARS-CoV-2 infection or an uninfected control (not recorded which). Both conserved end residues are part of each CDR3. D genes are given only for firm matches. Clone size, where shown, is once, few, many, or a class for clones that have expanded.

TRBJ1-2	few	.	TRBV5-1	TGCGCCAGCAGCTTGGCCGGAACAGGAGAGAGCACCTTC	CASSLAGTGESTF
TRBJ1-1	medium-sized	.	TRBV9	TGTGCCAGCAGCGTAGGGTATCTCCAGATCTCCACTGAAGCTTTCTTT	CASSVGYLQISTEAFF
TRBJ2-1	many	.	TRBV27	TGTGCCAGCAGTTTGAGGTCCTACAATGAGCAGTTCTTC	CASSLRSYNEQFF
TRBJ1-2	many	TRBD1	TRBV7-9	TGTGCCAGCAGCCAGCACGGGACAGGGGTTGGTGGCTACACCTTC	CASSQHGTGVGGYTF
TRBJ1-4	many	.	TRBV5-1	TGCGCCAGCAGCTTGGGATTTTCTGTTAGATTAACTAATGAAAAACTGTTTTTT	CASSLGFSVRLTNEKLFF
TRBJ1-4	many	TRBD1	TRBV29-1	TGCAGCGTTGAAGGGACAGGGTCTGAAGAAAAACTGTTTTTT	CSVEGTGSEEKLFF
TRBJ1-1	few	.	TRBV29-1	TGCAGCGCCCTTGGGGTCGACACTGAAGCTTTCTTT	CSALGVDTEAFF
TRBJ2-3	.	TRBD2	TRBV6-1	TGTGCCAGCAGTGAATTGGCGGGGGGGACTAGCACAGATACGCAGTATTTT	CASSELAGGTSTDTQYF
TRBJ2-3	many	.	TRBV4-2	TGTGCCAGCAGCCAAGCGGGACGGACTGGCACCAGCACAGATACGCAGTATTTT	CASSQAGRTGTSTDTQYF
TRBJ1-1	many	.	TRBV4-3	TGCGCCAGCAGCGGGAACAGAGTCGGTACTGAAGCTTTCTTT	CASSGNRVGTEAFF
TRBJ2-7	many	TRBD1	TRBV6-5	TGTGCCAGCAGCCCAGGGGGCTGGGAAGCCTACGAGCAGTACTTC	CASSPGGWEAYEQYF
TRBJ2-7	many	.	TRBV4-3	TGCGCCAGCAGCCAAGCGCTCACAGGTATACCCTACGAGCAGTACTTC	CASSQALTGIPYEQYF
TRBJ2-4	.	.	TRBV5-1	TGCGCCAGCAGCTTTCGCAGGGAAGGAAACATTCAGTACTTC	CASSFRREGNIQYF
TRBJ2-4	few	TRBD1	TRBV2	TGTGCCAGTACAGGGGCCAGGAGCATTCAGTACTTC	CASTGARSIQYF
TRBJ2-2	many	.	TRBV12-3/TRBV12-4	TGTGCCAGCAGTTTTGGAGGTGGACAACTGAACACCGGGGAGCTGTTTTTT	CASSFGGGQLNTGELFF
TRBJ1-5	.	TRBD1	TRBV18	TGTGCCAGCTCACGGGGACAGGGGGAAGATCAGCCCCAGCATTTT	CASSRGQGEDQPQHF
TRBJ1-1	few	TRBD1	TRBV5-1	TGCGCCAGCAGCTTGGAACCAGGGGGTCACACTGAAGCTTTCTTT	CASSLEPGGHTEAFF
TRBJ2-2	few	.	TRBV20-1	TGCAGTGCCCGTGACATCACCGGGGAGCTGTTTTTT	CSARDITGELFF
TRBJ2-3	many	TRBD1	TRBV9	TGTGCCAGCAGCGATCCGGGACAGGGTCCCCCAGATACGCAGTATTTT	CASSDPGQGPPDTQYF
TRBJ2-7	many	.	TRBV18	TGTGCCAGCTCACCACCGGGACTGCCCTCCTACGAGCAGTACTTC	CASSPPGLPSYEQYF
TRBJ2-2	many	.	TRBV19	TGTGCCAGTAGTTTCCGGACACCGGCGAACACCGGGGAGCTGTTTTTT	CASSFRTPANTGELFF
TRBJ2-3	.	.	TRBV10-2	TGCGCCAGCAGTGCGACTACCAACACAGATACGCAGTATTTT	CASSATTNTDTQYF
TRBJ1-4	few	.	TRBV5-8	TGTGCCAGCAGCTCCGGGGGCCGAGCTAATGAAAAACTGTTTTTT	CASSSGGRANEKLFF
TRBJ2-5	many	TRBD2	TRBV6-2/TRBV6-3	TGTGCCAGCAGTTACTCGGGCCCTAGCGGGGGCGAAGAGACCCAGTACTTC	CASSYSGPSGGEETQYF
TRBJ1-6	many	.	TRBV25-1	TGTGCCAGCAGGGGAGGGCAGGCGGCCTATAATTCACCCCTCCACTTT	CASRGGQAAYNSPLHF
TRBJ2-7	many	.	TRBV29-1	TGCAGCGTTGATGCCGCAGGCGCCTACGAGCAGTACTTC	CSVDAAGAYEQYF
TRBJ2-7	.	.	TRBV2	TGTGCCAGCATCACCCCCGATCAACCCGAAGGCGTCTACGAGCAGTACTTC	CASITPDQPEGVYEQYF
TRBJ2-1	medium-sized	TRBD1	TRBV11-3	TGTGCCAGCAGCTTGAGCGTGACAGGGATCGATGAGCAGTTCTTC	CASSLSVTGIDEQFF
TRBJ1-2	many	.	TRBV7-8	TGTGCCAGCAGCCCTTCCCCCGGGGCTTATGGCTACACCTTC	CASSPSPGAYGYTF
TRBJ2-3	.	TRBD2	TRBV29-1	TGCAGCGGGGGGGGACTAGCGGTTTCTAGCACAGATACGCAGTATTTT	CSGGGLAVSSTDTQYF
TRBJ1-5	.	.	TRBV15	TGTGCCACCAGCAGAGACAACGGTGCCCATCAGCCCCAGCATTTT	CATSRDNGAHQPQHF
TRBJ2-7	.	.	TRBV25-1	TGTGCCAGCAGTGACTCCGAGCAGTACTTC	CASSDSEQYF
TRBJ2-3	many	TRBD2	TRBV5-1	TGCGCCAGCAGCTTGGCTGCGGGGGGGGCAGATACGCAGTATTTT	CASSLAAGGADTQYF
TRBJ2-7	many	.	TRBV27	TGTGCCAGCAGTGGCGCAGGCCCGACCCCTTACGAGCAGTACTTC	CASSGAGPTPYEQYF
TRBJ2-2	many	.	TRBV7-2	TGTGCCAGCAGCGCTTACGTAGGGACCGGGGAGCTGTTTTTT	CASSAYVGTGELFF
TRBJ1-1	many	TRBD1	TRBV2	TGTGCCAGCAGTGGTGAACAGGGGAGGTACACTGAAGCTTTCTTT	CASSGEQGRYTEAFF
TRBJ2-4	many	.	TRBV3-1	TGTGCCAGCAGCCAAAGAGGGGCGGTTCAGTACTTC	CASSQRGAVQYF
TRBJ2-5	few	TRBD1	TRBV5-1	TGCGCCAGCAGCACCCCCGGACAGGGTGAGACCCAGTACTTC	CASSTPGQGETQYF
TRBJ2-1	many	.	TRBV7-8	TGTGCCAGCAGGCGGGGTCCGGGCCCTAAGGGCAATGAGCAGTTCTTC	CASRRGPGPKGNEQFF
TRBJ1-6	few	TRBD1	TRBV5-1	TGCGCCAGCAGCTACGGACAGGGTTCACCCCTCCACTTT	CASSYGQGSPLHF
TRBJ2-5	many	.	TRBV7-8	TGTGCCAGCAGCTTATTGGACGTCGAGACCCAGTACTTC	CASSLLDVETQYF
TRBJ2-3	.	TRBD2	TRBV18	TGTGCCAGCTCACCACTAGCGGGGAGCACAGATACGCAGTATTTT	CASSPLAGSTDTQYF
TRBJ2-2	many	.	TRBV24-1	TGTGCCACCAGTGACGGGACGACCGGGGAGCTGTTTTTT	CATSDGTTGELFF
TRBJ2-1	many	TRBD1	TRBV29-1	TGCAGCGTTCCCGGGACAGGGGGTCATGAGCAGTTCTTC	CSVPGTGGHEQFF
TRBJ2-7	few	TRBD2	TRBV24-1	TGTGCCACCAGCCCCTCTCTCTCGGGGCCTAGCGGGGACTACGAGCAGTACTTC	CATSPSLSGPSGDYEQYF
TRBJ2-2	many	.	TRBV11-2	TGTGCCAGCAGCCTGGGGGCCCGGGGCACCGGGGAGCTGTTTTTT	CASSLGARGTGELFF
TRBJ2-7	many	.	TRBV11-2	TGTGCCAGCAGCTCCCGGGACATACGTTTCTCCTACGAGCAGTACTTC	CASSSRDIRFSYEQYF
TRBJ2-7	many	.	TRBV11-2	TGTGCCAGCAGCATCCCTTTCGACAGCTCCTACGAGCAGTACTTC	CASSIPFDSSYEQYF
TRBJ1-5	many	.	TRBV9	TGTGCCAGCAGCGTCACAGAGGGCAATCAGCCCCAGCATTTT	CASSVTEGNQPQHF
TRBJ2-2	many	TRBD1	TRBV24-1	TGTGCCACCAGTGATTTTGGGACAGGGACCGGGGAGCTGTTTTTT	CATSDFGTGTGELFF
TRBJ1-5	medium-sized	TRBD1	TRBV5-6	TGTGCCAGCAGCTTGCAGGGACAGCACAATCAGCCCCAGCATTTT	CASSLQGQHNQPQHF
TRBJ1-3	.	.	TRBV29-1	TGCAGCGTGGAGCCCGTGGTTGGAAACACCATATATTTT	CSVEPVVGNTIYF
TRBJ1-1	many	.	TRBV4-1	TGCGCCAGCAGCGTTCGGCAGATCTCTGAAGCTTTCTTT	CASSVRQISEAFF
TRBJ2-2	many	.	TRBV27	TGTGCCAGCAGTATACTAACGAAACAGGGAGGGGAGCTGTTTTTT	CASSILTKQGGELFF
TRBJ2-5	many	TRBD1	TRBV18	TGTGCCAGCTCACCAGACTTCGACAGGGGGATTCAAGAGACCCAGTACTTC	CASSPDFDRGIQETQYF
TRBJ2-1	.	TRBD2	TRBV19	TGTGCCAGTAGTATAGACGGACGACTAGCGGGCCCCAATGAGCAGTTCTTC	CASSIDGRLAGPNEQFF